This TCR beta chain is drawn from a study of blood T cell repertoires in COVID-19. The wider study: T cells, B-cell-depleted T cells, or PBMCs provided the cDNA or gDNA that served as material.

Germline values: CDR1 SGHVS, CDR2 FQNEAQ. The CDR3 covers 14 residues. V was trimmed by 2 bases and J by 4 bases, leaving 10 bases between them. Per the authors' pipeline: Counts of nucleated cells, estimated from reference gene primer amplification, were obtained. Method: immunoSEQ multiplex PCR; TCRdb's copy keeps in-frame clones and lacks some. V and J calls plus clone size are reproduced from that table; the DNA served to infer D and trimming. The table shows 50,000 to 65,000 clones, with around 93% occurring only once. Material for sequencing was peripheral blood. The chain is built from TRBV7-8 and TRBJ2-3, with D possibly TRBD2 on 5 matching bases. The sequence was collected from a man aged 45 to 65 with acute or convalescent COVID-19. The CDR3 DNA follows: TGTGCCAGCAGCTTAAGAGGGCTGCCAGATACGCAGTATTTT. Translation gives CASSLRGLPDTQYF.